This entry is about one TCR beta chain. One junction end does not reproduce the germline sequence, and a read error may be involved. The data were taken from a study of shared clonotypes between healthy human individuals. Germline CDR1 and CDR2: SEHNR and FQNEAQ (reference sequence). The length of the CDR3 is 12 residues. The protocol was immunoSEQ multiplex PCR, while the TCRdb copy is restricted to in-frame clones and leaves out a portion. The repertoire holds 1.5 million to 2.5 million clones, about 95% seen once, with 1% to 1.5% in the top ten. CD8 cells regarded as naive lacked CD45RO, were positively chosen for CCR7, and omitted terminally differentiated effector memory CD45RA+ cells.

What was sequenced was naive CD8+ T cells sorted from blood. V is TRBV7-9 and J is TRBJ1-2; no clear D gene. This receptor was obtained from a man aged 18 to 30 in good health. CDR3 bases: TGTGCCAGCAGCTTCAGTGTAGAGGATATAGCCTTC. Amino acid sequence: CASSFSVEDIAF.